These 17 T cell receptor beta chains originate from one sample sequenced in a study of blood T cell repertoires in COVID-19. Profiled with immunoSEQ multiplex PCR; TCRdb holds only in-frame clones, not every one. The repertoire holds hundreds of thousands of clones, with approximately 86% as singletons. Sequenced input: PBMCs or T cells enriched from blood (not recorded which). The source is a woman in her twenties or thirties who had recovered from COVID-19.

This clone was counted once. This chain links TRBV5-1 with TRBJ1-6; 8 bases map to TRBD1. The CDR3 totals 15 residues. V trimming: 4 bases; J trimming: 10 bases; junction bases outside the gene matches: 10. The germline V gene has CDR1 SGHRS and CDR2 YFSETQ. This chain's CDR3 is CASSQRQGTGSPLHF. DNA for the CDR3: TGCGCCAGCAGCCAAAGACAGGGGACTGGCTCACCCCTCCACTTT.

This clone was seen repeatedly, ten times or more. The V call is TRBV27, the J call TRBJ1-2; D gene unclear. The germline V gene has CDR1 MNHEY and CDR2 SMNVEV (reference sequence). This CDR3 is 13 amino acids long. The V end was cut by 6 bases, the J end by 2 bases, with 10 bases between. For the CDR3, the DNA is TGTGCCAGCAGCGGGAGTTTCAACTATGGCTACACCTTC. It codes for CASSGSFNYGYTF.

The rearrangement joins TRBV6-5 to TRBJ2-2, with TRBD2 identical over 12 bases. J gave up 7 bases and V 2 bases, and 5 bases lay outside the gene matches. The length of the CDR3 is 16 residues. The germline CDR1 and CDR2 sequences are MNHEY and SVGAGI. The CDR3 here is CASSYRSSGRVGELFF. The CDR3 nucleotides are TGTGCCAGCAGTTACAGGTCTAGCGGGAGGGTCGGGGAGCTGTTTTTT.

This rearrangement joins TRBV4-1 to TRBJ2-1; TRBD1 aligns across 8 bases. V shed 2 bases and J 4 bases; nucleotides not matched to a gene: 7. Germline CDR1 MGHRA, CDR2 YSYEKL. CDR3 length: 16 residues. CDR3: CASSQSDRGHYNEQFF. The CDR3 bases are TGCGCCAGCAGCCAATCCGACAGGGGTCATTACAATGAGCAGTTCTTC.

The V call is TRBV5-8, the J call TRBJ2-4; D is undetermined. The CDR3 runs to 14 residues. The ends were cut back, 1 base at V and 1 base at J, with 6 bases in the middle. CDR1 and CDR2 from the germline V gene are SGHTS and YDEGEE. CDR3 amino acids: CASSLPGAKNIQYF. CDR3 sequence (DNA): TGTGCCAGCAGCTTGCCGGGTGCCAAAAACATTCAGTACTTC.

The rearrangement uses TRBV29-1 and TRBJ1-2; D may be TRBD1 (5 bases). V was trimmed by 2 bases and J by 7 bases, leaving 11 bases between them. Germline assignment: CDR1 SQVTM and CDR2 ANQGSEA. The CDR3 has 12 residues. The CDR3: CSVERGSGGYTF. The CDR3 DNA is TGCAGCGTTGAAAGGGGATCTGGTGGCTACACCTTC. Based on the CDR3 plus reference TRBV29-1 and TRBJ1-2, the full variable domain is SAVISQKPSRDICQRGTSLTIQCQVDSQVTMMFWYRQQPGQSLTLIATANQGSEATYESGFVIDKFPISRPNLTFSTLTVSNMSPEDSSIYLCSVERGSGGYTFGSGTRLTVV.

The chain employs TRBV27 and TRBJ1-4; D is undetermined. The CDR3 contains 15 residues. Germline assignment: CDR1 MNHEY and CDR2 SMNVEV (reference sequence). Trimming removed 3 bases from V and 8 bases from J, with 16 bases in between. Written as DNA, the CDR3 is TGTGCCAGCAGTTTTGCACGTCGGGCGGGGGAAAAACTGTTTTTT. Its protein product is CASSFARRAGEKLFF.

This clone occurred once. The genes are TRBV10-3 and TRBJ1-1, with D unresolved. The CDR3 sequence is 15 residues long. Trimming stripped 3 bases from V and 4 bases from J, with 15 bases between. Germline V CDR1 and CDR2: ENHRY, SYGVKD. CDR3 loop: CAISDEDSFGTEAFF. CDR3 bases: TGTGCCATCAGTGACGAGGACTCCTTTGGCACTGAAGCTTTCTTT.

This chain joins TRBV15 and TRBJ2-1, with D perhaps matching TRBD1 (5 bases). V was pared by 7 bases and J by 7 bases, with 17 bases between. Per germline, CDR1 LNHNV and CDR2 YYDKDF (reference sequence). The length of the CDR3 is 14 residues. The CDR3 nucleotides are TGTGCCACCAAAACCGGCCGGAACAGGAATGAGCAGTTCTTC. The encoded protein is CATKTGRNRNEQFF.

CDR3 nucleotides: TGTGCCAGCAGACGGGGGACTACTTCATTCTACGAGCAGTACTTC. It yields the protein CASRRGTTSFYEQYF. The J gene is TRBJ2-7, the V gene TRBV11-2; 7 positions agree with TRBD2. This CDR3 is 15 amino acids long. V lost 6 bases to trimming and J lost 3 bases; unmatched junction nucleotides: 11. Germline V gene lookup returns CDR1 SGHAT and CDR2 FQNNGV.

The rearrangement joins TRBV20-1 to TRBJ1-5; D unresolved. The CDR3 runs to 13 residues. With 3 bases removed from V and 4 bases from J, the gap between germline ends came to 10 bases. CDR1 and CDR2 from the germline V gene are DFQATT and SNEGSKA (reference sequence). The CDR3 DNA reads as TGCAGTGCTAGTTTCCGGGTGAATCAGCCCCAGCATTTT. Translated, it gives CSASFRVNQPQHF.

V and J are TRBV7-3 and TRBJ2-3; tentatively, D is TRBD2 (5 bases). CDR1 and CDR2 from the germline V gene are SGHTA and FQGTGA. Trimming left V 5 bases short and J 4 bases short, with 13 bases between. The CDR3 runs 14 residues. CDR3 sequence: CASSPSGFSDTQYF. The DNA for the CDR3 is TGTGCCAGCAGCCCATCGGGGTTTTCAGATACGCAGTATTTT.

A single count supports this clone. The chain combines TRBV11-3 with TRBJ2-3; 10 nucleotides agree with TRBD2. The CDR3 has 16 amino acids. Germline trimming cut 5 bases from V and 6 bases from J; bases unmatched to any gene: 11. Germline loops: CDR1 SGHNT, CDR2 YENEEA. CDR3 bases: TGTGCCAGCAGCCTGGGACTAGCGTACCTCATGGATACGCAGTATTTT. Its translation is CASSLGLAYLMDTQYF.

This chain links TRBV6-2 or TRBV6-3 with TRBJ2-3; D may be TRBD2 (6 bases). The CDR3 runs to 16 residues. The germline V gene has CDR1 MNHEY and CDR2 SVGEGT. The ends were cut back, 2 bases at V and 2 bases at J, with 14 bases in the middle. CDR3 nucleotide sequence: TGTGCCAGCAGTTACGAGGCGGGGAGATACACAGATACGCAGTATTTT. Translating gives CASSYEAGRYTDTQYF.

The genes are TRBV9 and TRBJ1-6; D not certain. The CDR3 extends over 12 amino acids. Germline CDR1 and CDR2: SGDLS and YYNGEE. V lost 1 base, J lost 8 bases, and 4 bases lay in between. CDR3 coding DNA: TGTGCCAGCAGCGTAACTGATTCACCCCTCCACTTT. Translating gives CASSVTDSPLHF.

The chain combines TRBV29-1 with TRBJ1-5; the D gene is possibly TRBD1 (5 bases). This CDR3 contains 13 residues. CDR1 SQVTM and CDR2 ANQGSEA come from the germline V gene. Trimming removed 7 bases from V and 3 bases from J, with 13 bases in between. CDR3 in amino acids: CSAILRDNQPQHF. DNA for the CDR3: TGCAGCGCCATTCTCAGGGACAATCAGCCCCAGCATTTT.

The chain joins TRBV9 to TRBJ2-7; 7 bases align to TRBD1. J gave up 0 bases and V 2 bases, and 5 bases lay outside the gene matches. This CDR3 comprises 15 residues. In germline, CDR1 is SGDLS, CDR2 YYNGEE. CDR3 residues: CASSVDRVRSYEQYF. The CDR3 region has the DNA TGTGCCAGCAGCGTCGACAGGGTGCGCTCCTACGAGCAGTACTTC.